This T cell receptor beta chain derives from a study of memory CD4+ T cells and cytomegalovirus serostatus. Study-wide points: Suggested: most of the CMV-linked TCR signature lies in CD4+ memory cells. About 40% of the roughly 150 known CMV-associated TCRbeta sequences appeared in CD4+ memory.

The assay was immunoSEQ multiplex PCR, and TCRdb's table has in-frame clones only and misses some. The sample carries tens of thousands of clones, about 81% recorded once. For this clone: Its target is not known.

The sort gate was single viable CD3+CD4+CD8-CD45RO+ cells for memory CD4+ T cells. This CDR3 is built from 12 residues. CDR1 is GTSNPN and CDR2 is SVGIG in the germline V gene (reference sequence). Trimming pared 0 bases from V and 7 bases from J, leaving 7 bases between. V and J are TRBV30 and TRBJ2-1; no firm D call. Material: memory CD4+ T cells from blood. This sequence originates from an adult in good health and CMV-seronegative. This CDR3 is CAWSVSFNEQFF. The CDR3 DNA sequence: TGTGCCTGGAGTGTAAGCTTTAATGAGCAGTTCTTC.